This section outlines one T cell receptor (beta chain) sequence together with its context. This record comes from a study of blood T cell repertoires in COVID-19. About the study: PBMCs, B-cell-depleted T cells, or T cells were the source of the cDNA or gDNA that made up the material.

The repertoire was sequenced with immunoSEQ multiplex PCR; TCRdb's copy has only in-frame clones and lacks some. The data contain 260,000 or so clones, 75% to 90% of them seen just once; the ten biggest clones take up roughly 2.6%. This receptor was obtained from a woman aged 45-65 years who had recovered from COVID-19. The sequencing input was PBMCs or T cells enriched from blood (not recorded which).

CDR3 DNA: TGTGCCAGCAACACCCGGCAGGTGGAGCCCCAGCATTTT. As protein: CASNTRQVEPQHF. The chain uses TRBV2 and TRBJ1-5, with D unresolved. This CDR3 has 13 residues. Between the trimmed V and J ends, which lost 7 bases and 8 bases, there was a span of 15 bases. Germline assignment: CDR1 SNHLY and CDR2 FYNNEI.